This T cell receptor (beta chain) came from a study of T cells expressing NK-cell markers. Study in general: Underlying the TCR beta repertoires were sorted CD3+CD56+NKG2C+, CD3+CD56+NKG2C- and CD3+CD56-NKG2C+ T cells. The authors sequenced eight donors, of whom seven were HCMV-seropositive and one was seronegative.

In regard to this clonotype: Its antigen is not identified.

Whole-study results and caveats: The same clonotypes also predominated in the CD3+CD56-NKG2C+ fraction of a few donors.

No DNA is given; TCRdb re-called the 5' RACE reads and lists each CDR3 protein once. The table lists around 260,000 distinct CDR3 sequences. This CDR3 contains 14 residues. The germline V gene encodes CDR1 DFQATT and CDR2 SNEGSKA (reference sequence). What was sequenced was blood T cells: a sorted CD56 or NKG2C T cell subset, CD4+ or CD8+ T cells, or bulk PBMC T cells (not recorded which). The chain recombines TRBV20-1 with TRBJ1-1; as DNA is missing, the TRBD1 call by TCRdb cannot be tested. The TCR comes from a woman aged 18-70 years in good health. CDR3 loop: CSAPTTGATTEAFF.